This T cell receptor beta chain appears in the sequencing data of a study of shared clonotypes between healthy human individuals. About the study: Per-donor plates numbered three CD4 naive, three CD4 memory, two CD8 naive and one CD8 memory. Study-level points and caveats: The generation probabilities recorded for non-shared clonotypes fell below those of clonotypes shared by all four donors. Naive subsets, compared against memory subsets, generally had larger estimated richness values.

Naive CD8 cells lacked CD45RO and underwent positive selection for CCR7, leaving out terminally differentiated effector memory CD45RA+ cells. Sequencing used immunoSEQ multiplex PCR; TCRdb keeps in-frame clones, though not all of them. The sample holds over 2,000,000 clones, approximately 92% seen once. Between the trimmed V and J ends, which lost 3 bases and 4 bases, there was a span of 12 bases. Per the germline V gene, CDR1 is SQVTM and CDR2 is ANQGSEA. This CDR3 spans 13 amino acids. With respect to this clone: Its target is unknown.

Specimen: naive CD8+ T cells from PBMCs. The V and J genes are TRBV29-1 and TRBJ2-5, with D perhaps TRBD2 (6 bases). The source is a young man in good health. Some clones in this sample may be carry-over from other donors' samples. Here the CDR3 reads CSVEGTVGETQYF. The CDR3, as DNA: TGCAGCGTTGAGGGGACTGTGGGAGAGACCCAGTACTTC.